This entry lists 30 T cell receptor beta chains sequenced from one sample in a study of T-cell reconstitution after alpha-beta-depleted transplantation in children. As it was prepared, the TCRbeta library received unique molecular identifiers. A single record per CDR3 protein comes from TCRdb applying MiXCR to the PCR reads. The table shows a few hundred thousand distinct CDR3 sequences, with 10% to 15% occurring only once. The material was PBMCs, mostly from graft donor cells, obtained 360 days after TCRalphabeta/CD19-depleted stem cell transplant. All receptors come from a male patient between 10 and 17 years old who had a stem cell transplant for acute myeloid leukemia, so the T cells may come from the graft donor.

This clonotype has just a few counts. This chain connects TRBV20-1 to TRBJ2-4; 7 bases are shared with TRBD1. Trimming removed 5 bases from V and 12 bases from J; junction bases left unmatched: 10. This CDR3 spans 12 amino acids. Germline values: CDR1 DFQATT, CDR2 SNEGSKA (reference sequence). CDR3 coding DNA: TGCAGTGCTGCGATTACAGGGGCGGCTCAGTACTTC. Its protein is CSAAITGAAQYF.

This clonotype has a count of ten or more. The chain carries TRBV20-1 and TRBJ2-1; D perhaps matches TRBD2 (6 bases). The CDR3 sequence is 16 residues long. V lost 0 bases and J lost 4, with 16 bases in between. Germline CDR1 DFQATT, CDR2 SNEGSKA (reference sequence). For the CDR3, the DNA is TGCAGTGCTAGAGATGGGGGGATCCCTACTTACAATGAGCAGTTCTTC. It codes for CSARDGGIPTYNEQFF.

The rearrangement links TRBV20-1 to TRBJ2-5, with 8 bases identical to TRBD2. The CDR3 consists of 15 residues. Germline lookup yields CDR1 DFQATT and CDR2 SNEGSKA (reference sequence). J lost 3 bases, V lost 0 bases, and 6 bases had no gene match. The CDR3 DNA reads as TGCAGTGCTAGAGATCCCAGCGGGAGTAAAGAGACCCAGTACTTC. Translation: CSARDPSGSKETQYF.

This clonotype came up many times. The chain carries TRBV28 and TRBJ2-1; D gene ambiguous. The V end was cut by 5 bases, the J end by 4 bases, with 18 bases between. The CDR3 spans 16 residues. Germline V CDR1 and CDR2: MDHEN, SYDVKM. The CDR3 is CASSPTPRPGYNEQFF. As DNA, the CDR3 is TGTGCCAGCAGTCCAACTCCTAGACCCGGTTACAATGAGCAGTTCTTC.

The chain uses TRBV7-2 and TRBJ2-2; 11 nucleotides line up with TRBD2. There are 16 residues in the CDR3. Trimming took 2 bases from V and 6 from J; bases not matched to a gene: 5. CDR1 and CDR2 from the germline V gene are SGHTA and FQGNSA. The DNA for the CDR3 is TGTGCCAGCAGCTTATACTGGACTAGCGGGTCCGGGGAGCTGTTTTTT. Its translation is CASSLYWTSGSGELFF.

The chain is built from TRBV6-2 or TRBV6-3 and TRBJ2-3; TRBD1 matches at 7 bases. With V trimmed by 0 bases and J by 2 bases, 2 bases remained unmatched. Per the germline V gene, CDR1 is MNHEY and CDR2 is SVGEGT. The CDR3 covers 15 residues. The CDR3 sequence: CASSYSTGITDTQYF. DNA for the CDR3: TGTGCCAGCAGTTACTCGACAGGGATCACAGATACGCAGTATTTT.

V gene TRBV6-2 or TRBV6-3 combines with J gene TRBJ2-5; D not resolved. Between the trimmed V and J ends, which lost 2 bases and 3 bases, there was a span of 10 bases. Looked up from germline, CDR1 is MNHEY and CDR2 is SVGEGT. This CDR3 is built from 14 residues. DNA of the CDR3: TGTGCCAGCAGTTACAGAGGATGGGAAGAGACCCAGTACTTC. Residues: CASSYRGWEETQYF.

In its sample, this clonotype was seen a few times. J is TRBJ1-5 and V is TRBV5-1; D is uncertain. V was shortened by 5 bases and J by 7 bases, with 19 bases between the two germline ends. This CDR3 region has 15 residues. Germline assignment: CDR1 SGHRS and CDR2 YFSETQ. Here the CDR3 DNA reads TGCGCCAGCAGTCCCCGCCGAGCGGCAGGACAGCCCCAGCATTTT. Translation: CASSPRRAAGQPQHF.

With respect to this clonotype: The junction does not match germline at one end; this may be a read error. The V gene is TRBV5-5, the J gene TRBJ2-7, with D perhaps matching TRBD2 (5 bases). The CDR3 runs to 16 residues. Germline V gives CDR1 SGHKS, CDR2 YYEKEE (reference sequence). CDR3 coding DNA: TGTGCCAGCAGCTTGGCGATAGGGCTAGCCTCCTCCGAGCAGTACTTC. Protein product: CASSLAIGLASSEQYF.

The chain links TRBV20-1 to TRBJ2-4; no firm D call. This CDR3 is built from 14 residues. V lost 5 bases and J 0 bases, leaving 11 bases between the germline ends. In germline, CDR1 is DFQATT, CDR2 SNEGSKA (reference sequence). The CDR3 loop reads CSASLRVAKNIQYF. The CDR3 DNA is TGCAGTGCTTCCCTCAGAGTAGCCAAAAACATTCAGTACTTC.

V is TRBV12-3 or TRBV12-4 and J is TRBJ2-1; D remains unclear. The CDR3 length is 12 residues. V was pared by 6 bases and J by 6 bases, with 9 bases between. As DNA, the CDR3 is TGTGCCAGCAGCGTAGGGATCAATGAGCAGTTCTTC. It encodes CASSVGINEQFF.

J is TRBJ2-7 and V is TRBV12-3 or TRBV12-4, with D perhaps assigned TRBD1 or TRBD2 (5 bases each). Trimming took 8 bases from V and 0 from J, leaving 20 bases between them. The CDR3 runs 16 residues. CDR3 loop: CASHTGTAVSSYEQYF. In DNA, the CDR3 is TGTGCCAGCCACACCGGGACGGCCGTCAGCTCCTACGAGCAGTACTTC.

This clonotype was recorded many times. V and J are TRBV7-6 and TRBJ2-5, with D unclear. The germline gives CDR1 SGHVS, CDR2 FNYEAQ. The V gene lost 5 bases and the J gene lost 5 bases, with 12 bases spanning the gap. The CDR3 is 13 residues long. The CDR3 DNA reads as TGTGCCAGCAGCCGAAACCTAATGGAGACCCAGTACTTC. This encodes CASSRNLMETQYF.

This clonotype was counted at least ten times. The chain links TRBV28 to TRBJ2-3, with 10 nucleotides matching TRBD1. V lost 8 bases to trimming and J lost 2 bases; unmatched junction nucleotides: 4. The CDR3 consists of 14 residues. Germline V gene lookup returns CDR1 MDHEN and CDR2 SYDVKM. DNA for the CDR3: TGTGCCAGCGGACAGGGGGGGGCCACAGATACGCAGTATTTT. It encodes CASGQGGATDTQYF. Filled out from reference TRBV28 and TRBJ2-3, the complete variable domain reads DVKVTQSSRYLVKRTGEKVFLECVQDMDHENMFWYRQDPGLGLRLIYFSYDVKMKEKGDIPEGYSVSREKKERFSLILESASTNQTSMYLCASGQGGATDTQYFGPGTRLTVL.

This clonotype has more than one count but fewer than ten. This chain connects TRBV5-1 to TRBJ2-3, with TRBD2 identical over 12 bases. V shed 3 bases and J 4 bases; nucleotides not matched to a gene: 3. Looked up from germline, CDR1 is SGHRS and CDR2 is YFSETQ. This CDR3 region has 15 residues. CDR3 region: CASSSGLAGPDTQYF. CDR3 sequence (DNA): TGCGCCAGCAGCTCCGGACTAGCGGGACCAGATACGCAGTATTTT.

The chain couples TRBV7-2 to TRBJ2-5; D is uncertain. Germline V gene data show CDR1 as SGHTA and CDR2 as FQGNSA. Trimming pared 1 base from V and 8 bases from J, leaving 11 bases between. The CDR3 consists of 13 residues. DNA of the CDR3: TGTGCCAGCAGCTTAGAGGGTCATCAAACCCAGTACTTC. Its translation is CASSLEGHQTQYF.

The rearrangement uses TRBV7-3 and TRBJ2-7; a weak D match, TRBD2 (6 bases). Trimming took off 0 bases at V and 3 bases at J, with 15 bases between the two ends. The CDR3 covers 16 residues. Germline CDR1 reads SGHTA; CDR2 reads FQGTGA. The CDR3 nucleotides read TGTGCCAGCAGCTTAACTGGAGCTAGCGCTAACTACGAGCAGTACTTC. Protein sequence: CASSLTGASANYEQYF.

This clonotype was counted at least ten times. V usage is TRBV7-2 and J usage is TRBJ2-7, with 8 positions matching TRBD2. V lost 3 bases, J lost 3 bases, and 4 bases stayed unmatched. The CDR3 covers 14 residues. Germline V gives CDR1 SGHTA, CDR2 FQGNSA. CDR3 protein: CASSFLGTSYEQYF. CDR3 DNA sequence: TGTGCCAGCAGCTTCCTCGGGACTAGCTACGAGCAGTACTTC. The full variable domain, rest sourced from reference TRBV7-2 and TRBJ2-7, is GAGVSQSPSNKVTEKGKDVELRCDPISGHTALYWYRQSLGQGLEFLIYFQGNSAPDKSGLPSDRFSAERTGGSVSTLTIQRTQQEDSAVYLCASSFLGTSYEQYFGPGTRLTVT.

This clonotype was found a few times. This rearrangement joins TRBV7-6 to TRBJ2-5, with TRBD2 identical over 12 bases. V shed 4 bases and J 4 bases; nucleotides not matched to a gene: 7. CDR1 is SGHVS and CDR2 is FNYEAQ in the germline V gene. The CDR3 loop spans 16 amino acids. In nucleotides, the CDR3 is TGTGCCAGCAGCTCAAGGACTAGCGGGGCCTTAGAGACCCAGTACTTC. This translates into CASSSRTSGALETQYF. Together with reference TRBV7-6 and TRBJ2-5, the CDR3 gives the full variable domain: GAGVSQSPRYKVTKRGQDVALRCDPISGHVSLYWYRQALGQGPEFLTYFNYEAQQDKSGLPNDRFSAERPEGSISTLTIQRTEQRDSAMYRCASSSRTSGALETQYFGPGTRLLVL.

This clonotype appeared a few times. The V gene is TRBV29-1, the J gene TRBJ2-5; D gene unclear. Germline CDR1 SQVTM, CDR2 ANQGSEA. This CDR3 is 13 amino acids long. The V end lost 0 bases, the J end lost 0 bases, and 5 bases lay between the germline ends. The CDR3, as DNA: TGCAGCGTTGAAGATTTGGACCAAGAGACCCAGTACTTC. This gives the protein CSVEDLDQETQYF.

This clonotype was observed a few times. The V gene is TRBV24-1, the J gene TRBJ2-7, with a tentative D call TRBD1 (6 bases). The germline CDR1 and CDR2 sequences are KGHDR and SFDVKD. Trimming pared 7 bases from V and 2 bases from J, leaving 14 bases between. This CDR3 comprises 14 residues. As DNA, the CDR3 is TGTGCCACCAGCCGAACGGACAGTCCCTACGAGCAGTACTTC. Its protein product is CATSRTDSPYEQYF.

The J gene is TRBJ2-3, the V gene TRBV30; 7 nucleotides match TRBD1. Germline assignment: CDR1 GTSNPN and CDR2 SVGIG (reference sequence). With V trimmed by 7 bases and J by 0 bases, 7 bases remained unmatched. The CDR3 spans 14 residues. CDR3 sequence: CASNRGSSTDTQYF. The CDR3 DNA reads TGTGCCTCGAACAGGGGATCTAGCACAGATACGCAGTATTTT.

This chain uses TRBV20-1 with TRBJ2-7, with D possibly TRBD2 on 5 matching bases. Trimming removed 4 bases at V and 1 base at J, with 17 bases between. Per the germline V gene, CDR1 is DFQATT and CDR2 is SNEGSKA (reference sequence). This CDR3 spans 15 amino acids. DNA for the CDR3: TGCAGTGCTACCCCGGGGTACCTAACGTCCTACGAGCAGTACTTC. The encoded protein is CSATPGYLTSYEQYF.

In its sample, this clonotype was seen a few times. This chain uses TRBV28 with TRBJ1-1, with 8 bases lining up with TRBD1. V lost 3 bases to trimming and J lost 3 bases; unmatched junction nucleotides: 6. Germline-derived CDR1 and CDR2 are MDHEN and SYDVKM. The CDR3 totals 15 residues. This chain's CDR3 is CASSFAGGRDTEAFF. CDR3 DNA sequence: TGTGCCAGCAGTTTCGCAGGGGGCAGGGACACTGAAGCTTTCTTT. The whole variable domain, remainder taken from reference TRBV28 and TRBJ1-1, is DVKVTQSSRYLVKRTGEKVFLECVQDMDHENMFWYRQDPGLGLRLIYFSYDVKMKEKGDIPEGYSVSREKKERFSLILESASTNQTSMYLCASSFAGGRDTEAFFGQGTRLTVV.

The chain combines TRBV29-1 with TRBJ1-2; no firm D call. Trimming took 7 bases from V and 3 from J, leaving 6 bases between them. Germline V gives CDR1 SQVTM, CDR2 ANQGSEA. The CDR3 has 10 amino acids. The chain's CDR3 is CSAGDYGYTF. As DNA, the CDR3 is TGCAGCGCCGGGGACTATGGCTACACCTTC.

This clonotype appeared many times. V gene TRBV28 combines with J gene TRBJ2-7, with 11 bases aligning to TRBD2. Germline V gives CDR1 MDHEN, CDR2 SYDVKM. The CDR3 is 15 residues long. Germline trimming cut 5 bases from V and 1 base from J; bases unmatched to any gene: 4. CDR3 residues: CASSPRLAGSYEQYF. CDR3 bases: TGTGCCAGCAGTCCCCGACTAGCGGGGTCCTACGAGCAGTACTTC.

This clonotype was recorded a few times. The chain has TRBV11-2 and TRBJ2-3, with a weak D call TRBD1 (6 bases). The ends were cut back, 1 base at V and 9 bases at J, with 11 bases in the middle. The germline CDR1 and CDR2 sequences are SGHAT and FQNNGV. The length of the CDR3 is 13 residues. CDR3 residues: CASSLGYRDTQYF. Here the CDR3 DNA reads TGTGCCAGCAGCTTAGGTTACAGGGACACGCAGTATTTT. The entire variable domain, with the rest obtained from reference TRBV11-2 and TRBJ2-3, is as follows: EAGVAQSPRYKIIEKRQSVAFWCNPISGHATLYWYQQILGQGPKLLIQFQNNGVVDDSQLPKDRFSAERLKGVDSTLKIQPAKLEDSAVYLCASSLGYRDTQYFGPGTRLTVL.

The chain carries TRBV2 and TRBJ2-1, with 13 positions matching TRBD2. Germline V gene data show CDR1 as SNHLY and CDR2 as FYNNEI. J lost 7 bases, V lost 8 bases, and 11 bases had no gene match. The CDR3 consists of 16 residues. The CDR3 loop is CASRSGLAGPGNEQFF. The CDR3 DNA reads TGTGCCAGCCGATCGGGACTAGCGGGACCTGGGAATGAGCAGTTCTTC. The whole variable domain, remainder taken from reference TRBV2 and TRBJ2-1, is EPEVTQTPSHQVTQMGQEVILRCVPISNHLYFYWYRQILGQKVEFLVSFYNNEISEKSEIFDDQFSVERPDGSNFTLKIRSTKLEDSAMYFCASRSGLAGPGNEQFFGPGTRLTVL.

V and J are TRBV4-2 and TRBJ1-5, with 10 bases lining up with TRBD1. The germline gives CDR1 LGHNA, CDR2 YNFKEQ. CDR3 size: 16 residues. V lost 1 base to trimming and J lost 6 bases; unmatched junction nucleotides: 6. In nucleotides, the CDR3 is TGTGCCAGCAGCCAAGGACAGGGGGCGCCAGGTCAGCCCCAGCATTTT. Residues: CASSQGQGAPGQPQHF.

This chain links TRBV7-2 with TRBJ2-7; D not resolved. This CDR3 is 13 amino acids long. V lost 1 base and J 3 bases, leaving 7 bases between the germline ends. In germline, CDR1 is SGHTA, CDR2 FQGNSA. CDR3 sequence reads: CASSLEWGYEQYF. The CDR3, as DNA: TGTGCCAGCAGCTTAGAATGGGGCTACGAGCAGTACTTC.